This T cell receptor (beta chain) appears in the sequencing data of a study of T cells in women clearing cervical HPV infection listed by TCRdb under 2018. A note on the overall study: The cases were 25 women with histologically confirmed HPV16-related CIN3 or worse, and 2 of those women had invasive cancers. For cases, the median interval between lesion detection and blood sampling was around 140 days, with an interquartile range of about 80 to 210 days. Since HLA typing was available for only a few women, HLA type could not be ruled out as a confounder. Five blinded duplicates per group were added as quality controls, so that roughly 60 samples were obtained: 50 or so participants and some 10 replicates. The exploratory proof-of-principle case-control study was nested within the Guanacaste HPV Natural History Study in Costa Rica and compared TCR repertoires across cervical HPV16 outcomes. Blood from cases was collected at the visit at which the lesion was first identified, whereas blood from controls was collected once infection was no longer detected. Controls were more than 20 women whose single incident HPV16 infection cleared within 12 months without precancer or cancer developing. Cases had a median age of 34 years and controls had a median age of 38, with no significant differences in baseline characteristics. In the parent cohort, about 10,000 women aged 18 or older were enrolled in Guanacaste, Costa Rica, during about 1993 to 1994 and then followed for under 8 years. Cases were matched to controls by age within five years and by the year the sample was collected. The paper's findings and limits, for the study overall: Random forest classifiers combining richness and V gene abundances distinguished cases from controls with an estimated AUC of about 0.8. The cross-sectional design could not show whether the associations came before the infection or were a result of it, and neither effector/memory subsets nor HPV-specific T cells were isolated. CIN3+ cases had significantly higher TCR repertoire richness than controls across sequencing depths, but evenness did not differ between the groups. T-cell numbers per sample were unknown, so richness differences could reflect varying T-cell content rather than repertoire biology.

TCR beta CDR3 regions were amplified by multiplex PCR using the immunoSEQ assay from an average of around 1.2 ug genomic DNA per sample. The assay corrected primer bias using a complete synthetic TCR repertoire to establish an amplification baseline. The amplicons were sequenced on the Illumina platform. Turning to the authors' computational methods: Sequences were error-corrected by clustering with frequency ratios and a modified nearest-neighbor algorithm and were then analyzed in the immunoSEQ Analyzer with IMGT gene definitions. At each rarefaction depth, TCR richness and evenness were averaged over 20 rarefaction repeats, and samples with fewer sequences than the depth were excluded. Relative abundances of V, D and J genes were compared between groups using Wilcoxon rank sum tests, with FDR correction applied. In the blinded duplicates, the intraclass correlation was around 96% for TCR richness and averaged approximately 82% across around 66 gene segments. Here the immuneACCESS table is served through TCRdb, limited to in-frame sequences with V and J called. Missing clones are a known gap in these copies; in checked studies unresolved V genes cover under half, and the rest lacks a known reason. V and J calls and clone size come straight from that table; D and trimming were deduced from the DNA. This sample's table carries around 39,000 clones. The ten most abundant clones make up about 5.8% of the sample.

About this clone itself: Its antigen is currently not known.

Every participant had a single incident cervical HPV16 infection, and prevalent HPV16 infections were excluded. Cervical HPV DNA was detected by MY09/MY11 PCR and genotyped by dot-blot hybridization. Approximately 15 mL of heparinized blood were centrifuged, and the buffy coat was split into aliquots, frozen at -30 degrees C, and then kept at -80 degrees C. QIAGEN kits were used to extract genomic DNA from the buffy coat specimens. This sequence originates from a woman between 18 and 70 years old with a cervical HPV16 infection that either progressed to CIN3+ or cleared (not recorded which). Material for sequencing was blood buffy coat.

The CDR3 protein is CASRQGGLAGNEQFF. CDR3 bases read: TGTGCCAGTAGGCAAGGCGGACTAGCTGGAAATGAG. Here the chain combines TRBV19 and TRBJ2-1; 8 bases in the junction line up with TRBD2. Read coverage stops 3 residues before the CDR3 terminus; the germline J gene supplies the remainder. CDR1 and CDR2 are drawn from the germline V gene (reference sequence): LNHDA, SQIVND. Its CDR3 holds 15 amino acids, cysteine through phenylalanine. Of the CDR3's DNA, 36 bases were read; they are in frame from base 1. The germline V end is reduced by 6 bases and the J end by 7 bases; junction bases left unmatched: 11.